The clone carrying this T cell receptor beta chain was recorded a few times. The source of the sample is a study of T-cell reconstitution after alpha-beta-depleted transplantation in children. Looked up from germline, CDR1 is LNHNV and CDR2 is YYDKDF (reference sequence). This CDR3 comprises 13 residues. V was clipped by 4 bases and J by 5 bases, with 9 bases between them. During its preparation, the TCRbeta library received unique molecular identifiers. TCRdb itself ran the PCR reads through MiXCR, one entry per CDR3 protein. The table includes over 550,000 distinct CDR3 sequences, about 10% detected once.

V usage is TRBV15 and J usage is TRBJ2-1; D remains ambiguous. The source was PBMCs from the stem cell graft donor, collected from the stem cell graft. The clonotype originates from a human donor who donated a stem cell graft to a child with acute myeloid leukemia. The CDR3 loop reads CATSTQANNEQFF. The CDR3 DNA reads as TGTGCCACCAGCACTCAGGCAAACAATGAGCAGTTCTTC.